What follows is one T cell receptor (beta chain) and its context. At least ten counts were recorded for this clonotype. Its cognate antigen has yet to be identified. No clone much larger than this one lies a single base away; base qualities are absent. This entry is derived from a study of identical twins (dated by TCRdb to about 2016). The study in broad terms: The study deep-sequenced TCR alpha and beta repertoires from monozygotic twins, unrelated adults of various ages and cord blood to test whether fetal clonotypes persist. Replicate twin experiments were performed at different times using different library preparation protocols to rule out contamination.

Every donor was a healthy Caucasian. The researchers also sequenced three unrelated adults who were not twins: a male aged 18 to 30, a male aged 50 to 60, and a female aged 50 to 60. Miltenyi CD45RO+ enrichment and human naive T-cell isolation kits were used to isolate memory (CD45RO+) and naive T cells from PBMC. To prepare the library, 5' RACE was applied. Reads for this sample came from an Illumina HiSeq 2000. A universal primer binding site was introduced by template switching, and a unique molecular identifier was present in the final cDNA, enabling accurate counting of TCR cDNA molecules. Specific primers in the conserved constant-segment region were used to synthesize first-strand cDNA for TCR alpha and beta chains. To control for contamination, every cDNA library carried two barcodes: a SMART-Mk sample barcode plus Illumina barcodes. Two successive PCR steps introduced TruSeq adapter sequences along with Illumina sample barcodes. The Illumina HiSeq platform was used with custom primers to sequence TCR alpha and beta cDNA libraries. The paper's processing steps were these. MiGEC processed the raw reads to extract unique molecular identifiers, while MiXCR was used to determine the CDR3 positions. Recombination models were inferred per individual with the repgenHMM and IGoR tools using an EM algorithm. Shared clonotype analysis was performed with the tcR package in R, normalizing sharing by the product of cloneset sizes. To study raw recombination without the effects of thymic and clonal selection, out-of-frame nonproductive sequences were analyzed. TCRdb cleaned the public reads at Q25 with fastp, built clones with MiXCR and kept in-frame beta chains. Rows merge per CDR3 protein into single entries with the most common DNA and genes. It is TCRdb's table, rather than the study itself, that gives the V and J calls and clone size. The sample yields around 370,000 distinct CDR3 sequences; around 9% were counted once. The biggest ten clones account for roughly 9% of the sample.

According to the germline V gene, CDR1 reads MDHEN and CDR2 reads SYDVKM. The V and J ends are trimmed by 4 bases and 7 bases, leaving 11 bases between them. The CDR3 covers 12 residues, taking in both the cysteine and the phenylalanine. Just CDR3 DNA is preserved here, 36 bases in frame from base 1. General study outcomes and caveats: Invariant T cells such as MAIT and iNKT could partly confound zero-insertion analyses, although diverse VJ usage argued against such confounding for most clonotypes. Abundant cord blood beta clonotypes carried fewer insertions; young adult naive repertoires showed a weaker similar trend, while memory repertoires showed none. In monozygotic twins, recombination models systematically underestimated out-of-frame TCR alpha sharing, but the models matched the sharing seen between unrelated individuals. In beta out-of-frame sequences, excess twin sharing was weaker, because having fewer shared sequences lowered the signal-to-noise ratio. Out-of-frame TCR alpha sequences shared between twins showed an excess of low generation-probability sequences compared with coincidental sharing between unrelated individuals. Conclusions relied on cross-sectional statistical analysis, since the same donors could not be followed over many years.

This receptor was obtained from a woman in her forties or fifties in good health. In this chain, TRBV28 is recombined with TRBJ2-7; the D gene remains uncertain. The sample was naive T cells sorted from blood. Per the publication, the cell subset or site label means: cells isolated with a human naive T-cell isolation kit. The CDR3 sequence is CASSSFKGEQYF. The DNA reads TGTGCCAGCAGTTCATTCAAAGGGGAGCAGTACTTC.